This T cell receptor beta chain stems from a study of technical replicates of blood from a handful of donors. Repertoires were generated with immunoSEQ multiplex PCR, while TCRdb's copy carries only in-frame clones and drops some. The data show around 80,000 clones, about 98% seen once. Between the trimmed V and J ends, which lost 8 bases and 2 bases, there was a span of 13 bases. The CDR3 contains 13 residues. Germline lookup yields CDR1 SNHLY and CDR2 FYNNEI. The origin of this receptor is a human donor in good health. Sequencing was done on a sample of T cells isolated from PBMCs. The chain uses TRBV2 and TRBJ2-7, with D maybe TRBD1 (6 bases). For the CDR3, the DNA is TGTGCCAGCCGATACACAGGGCCCTACGAGCAGTACTTC. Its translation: CASRYTGPYEQYF.